The present entry profiles one T cell receptor (beta chain) with its context. The source of the sample is a study of control samples from healthy donors and cancer patients. Libraries were prepared by immunoSEQ multiplex PCR; TCRdb keeps only in-frame clonotypes and omits some of them. The sample consists of 150,000 to 200,000 clones, 91% of them appearing once. The trim removed 2 bases at V and 6 bases at J, leaving 0 bases unmatched. This CDR3 is 14 amino acids long. Germline loops: CDR1 MNHEY, CDR2 SMNVEV (reference sequence). The material sequenced was blood. This sequence joins TRBV27 and TRBJ2-2; 10 bases are shared with TRBD2. The source is a woman aged 30 to 39 in good health. This CDR3 is CASSLLAGAGELFF. The DNA for the CDR3 is TGTGCCAGCAGTTTACTAGCGGGAGCCGGGGAGCTGTTTTTT.